This TCR beta chain was observed in a study of memory CD4+ T cells and cytomegalovirus serostatus. There are 17 residues in the CDR3. This clone was counted once. Its antigen remains unidentified. Broader study findings: About 40% of the roughly 160 known CMV-associated TCRbeta sequences appeared in CD4+ memory.

Single viable CD3+CD4+CD8-CD45RO+ cells were sorted as the memory CD4+ T cells. Serum IgG to CMV pp150, pp28, p38 and p52 defined serostatus. CD4+ T cells were isolated by positive magnetic selection. The table came from immunoSEQ multiplex PCR; TCRdb's copy has only in-frame clones and leaves some out. The table has under 75,000 clones, roughly 80% seen once. The V gene is TRBV21-1, the J gene TRBJ1-1; the D call TRBD1 from the table was never checked on the DNA. TRBV21-1 is a pseudogene segment. The receptor's source is an adult in good health and CMV-seronegative. Some clones in this sample may be carry-over from other donors' samples. The specimen was memory CD4+ T cells from blood. The chain's CDR3 is CASSPATGQVGNTEAFF. CDR3 in DNA: TGTGCCAGCAGCCCCGCGACGGGACAGGTAGGGAACACTGAAGCTTTCTTT.